In this sample, the clone carrying this T cell receptor (beta chain) turned up once. The data originate from a study of blood T cell repertoires in COVID-19. Study in general: From the United States, Italy and Spain came samples of acute and convalescent COVID-19. T cells, B-cell-depleted T cells, or PBMCs provided the cDNA or gDNA that served as material.

The germline V gene encodes CDR1 MNHEY and CDR2 SMNVEV (reference sequence). The CDR3 runs 14 residues. The V and J ends lost 5 bases and 4 bases, in that order; junction bases with no gene match: 3. Authors' processing steps: Scientists estimated how many nucleated cells there were by amplifying reference gene primers. Only in-frame clones appear in the TCRdb table, and some are missing; sequencing was by immunoSEQ multiplex PCR. V, J and clone size reflect that table, while D and trimming were determined from the DNA. The sample holds 300,000 to 400,000 clones, approximately 88% seen once. All enrollees were roughly 18 to 95 years old and from fewer than 30 US areas.

This receptor was identified in a woman between 25 and 40 years old with acute COVID-19. Sequencing was performed on PBMCs or T cells enriched from blood (not recorded which). V is TRBV27 and J is TRBJ1-3, with 9 positions matching TRBD1. CDR3 protein: CASSLQGAGNTIYF. CDR3 DNA sequence: TGTGCCAGCAGTCTACAGGGGGCCGGAAACACCATATATTTT.